The 8 T cell receptor beta chains presented below share a single source sample, sequenced in a study of shared clonotypes between healthy human individuals. Profiled with immunoSEQ multiplex PCR; TCRdb holds only in-frame clones, not every one. Of approximately 88,000 clones in the sample, 60% to 70% were seen once. The sample was memory CD8+ T cells sorted from blood. Subset specified: CD45RO+ cells pooled with CCR7-negative TemRA cells. These receptors all come from a man aged 25-45 years in good health.

V usage is TRBV10-1 and J usage is TRBJ2-1; TRBD2 is a possible D gene (6 bases). Germline values: CDR1 WNHNN, CDR2 SYGVQD (reference sequence). Between the trimmed V and J ends, which lost 3 bases and 8 bases, there was a span of 11 bases. There are 13 residues in the CDR3. DNA of the CDR3: TGCGCCAGCAGTGACGGGGGTAGGGATGAGCAGTTCTTC. This translates into CASSDGGRDEQFF.

The table lists this clone with a few counts. The chain recombines TRBV7-9 with TRBJ2-5, with unresolved D. The V gene's germline CDR1 is SEHNR and CDR2 FQNEAQ (reference sequence). The CDR3 extends over 13 amino acids. Deletions cut 5 bases from V and 4 bases from J, with 11 bases between. CDR3 nucleotides: TGTGCCAGCAGCCTCCCAATTCCAGAGACCCAGTACTTC. It encodes CASSLPIPETQYF. Using reference TRBV7-9 and TRBJ2-5 for the parts outside the CDR3, the full variable domain is DTGVSQNPRHKITKRGQNVTFRCDPISEHNRLYWYRQTLGQGPEFLTYFQNEAQLEKSRLLSDRFSAERPKGSFSTLEIQRTEQGDSAMYLCASSLPIPETQYFGPGTRLLVL.

The V gene is TRBV10-3, the J gene TRBJ2-1; 10 nucleotides align to TRBD2. The CDR3 has 13 amino acids. In germline, CDR1 is ENHRY, CDR2 SYGVKD. Germline trimming cut 10 bases from V and 0 bases from J; bases unmatched to any gene: 0. The CDR3, as DNA: TGTGCCACTAGCGGGAGCTCCTACAATGAGCAGTTCTTC. Amino acids: CATSGSSYNEQFF.

The chain is built from TRBV11-2 and TRBJ2-7; 9 bases are shared with TRBD2. Trimming cost V 5 bases and J 6 bases; bases outside gene matches: 5. This CDR3 comprises 13 residues. Germline CDR1 and CDR2: SGHAT and FQNNGV. The CDR3 nucleotides are TGTGCCAGCAGCCTTAGCGGGAGTCTCGAGCAGTACTTC. This translates into CASSLSGSLEQYF.

This chain uses TRBV5-1 with TRBJ2-7; TRBD1 matches 10 bases. The CDR3 runs 14 residues. J lost 5 bases, V lost 8 bases, and 10 bases had no gene match. Germline V gene data show CDR1 as SGHRS and CDR2 as YFSETQ. CDR3 DNA sequence: TGCGCCAGTAAAGTCCCGACAGGGGGCGACGAGCAGTACTTC. It encodes CASKVPTGGDEQYF. Based on the CDR3 plus reference TRBV5-1 and TRBJ2-7, the full variable domain is KAGVTQTPRYLIKTRGQQVTLSCSPISGHRSVSWYQQTPGQGLQFLFEYFSETQRNKGNFPGRFSGRQFSNSRSEMNVSTLELGDSALYLCASKVPTGGDEQYFGPGTRLTVT.

In DNA, the CDR3 is TGTGCCAGCAGCTTATTGACGGTTACCTACAATGAGCAGTTCTTC. Protein: CASSLLTVTYNEQFF. The genes are TRBV7-9 and TRBJ2-1; D is uncertain. The CDR3 is 15 residues long. V lost 2 bases to trimming and J lost 2 bases, with 10 bases between them. Germline assignment: CDR1 SEHNR and CDR2 FQNEAQ (reference sequence).

The CDR3 nucleotides are TGTGCCAGCAGCTTATACCTACGGGAGAAAGAGACCCAGTACTTC. Its protein is CASSLYLREKETQYF. The chain uses TRBV7-9 and TRBJ2-5, with D possibly being TRBD2 (6 bases). There are 15 residues in the CDR3. CDR1 and CDR2 from the germline V gene are SEHNR and FQNEAQ (reference sequence). V lost 2 bases and J lost 3, with 13 bases in between.

This clone appeared a few times. The chain uses TRBV19 and TRBJ2-7; D is undetermined. Germline CDR1 and CDR2: LNHDA and SQIVND (reference sequence). This CDR3 region has 14 residues. The germline V and J ends were trimmed by 3 bases and 0 bases, with 9 bases remaining between them. The CDR3 loop reads CASSIRPSSYEQYF. In nucleotides, the CDR3 is TGTGCCAGTAGTATTAGGCCTTCCTCCTACGAGCAGTACTTC.